This T cell receptor beta chain derives from a study of STAT5B mutations in CD4+ large granular lymphocyte leukemia. As for the study in general: Anti-CD4 microbead selection came after CD8+ cell depletion in cryopreserved samples.

In regard to this clone: Antigen unknown.

The study's findings and limits: Top patient clones used TRBV06 genes more often: 8/27 versus 2/35 in controls. Data were not HLA-matched across samples.

Original data processing: Putative leukemic clones, roughly 60 in all, each exceeded 5% of the repertoire. Method: immunoSEQ multiplex PCR; TCRdb's copy keeps in-frame clones and lacks some. V, J and clone size derive from that table, while D and trimming were established from the DNA sequence. The table has 8,000 to 8,500 clones, about 70% seen once. Per the germline V gene, CDR1 is KGHSH and CDR2 is LQKENI. This CDR3 spans 18 amino acids. V gave up 3 bases and J gave up 4 bases, with 24 bases separating them. The clonotype was recovered from a woman aged 55-70 years with CD4+ T-cell large granular lymphocyte leukemia. Sequencing was done on a sample of PBMCs. This chain connects TRBV18 to TRBJ2-5; possibly TRBD2 for D (6 bases). Written as DNA, the CDR3 is TGTGCCAGCTCACCGAATACGGGGGTTAAGATGAATGGAGAGACCCAGTACTTC. Amino acid sequence: CASSPNTGVKMNGETQYF.